The 17 T cell receptor beta chains presented below share a single source sample, sequenced in a study of cytomegalovirus exposure and HLA in healthy donors. Primers for the PCR totalled 60 Vbeta and 13 Jbeta. Clones were read by immunoSEQ multiplex PCR, and TCRdb kept only the in-frame ones, dropping some. The sample includes under 250,000 clones, about 80% of them seen just once. The sample was PBMCs. The receptor set was obtained from a male donor in good health and CMV-seronegative.

In this sample, this clone turned up a few times. This chain joins TRBV9 and TRBJ2-7; a possible D gene is TRBD2 (7 bases). The CDR3 is 15 amino acids. Germline V CDR1 and CDR2: SGDLS, YYNGEE. Trimming took 0 bases from V and 6 from J, leaving 16 bases between them. CDR3 in amino acids: CASSVEGGGGSEQYF. In DNA form, the CDR3 reads TGTGCCAGCAGCGTAGAGGGGGGGGGCGGGAGCGAGCAGTACTTC.

The chain has TRBV7-9 and TRBJ2-5; 7 nucleotides match TRBD1. With V trimmed by 5 bases and J by 5 bases, 8 bases remained unmatched. CDR3 length: 14 residues. Germline assignment: CDR1 SEHNR and CDR2 FQNEAQ (reference sequence). The CDR3 reads CASSPPDRRETQYF. In DNA, the CDR3 is TGTGCCAGCAGCCCTCCGGACAGGCGGGAGACCCAGTACTTC. The whole variable domain, filled in from reference TRBV7-9 and TRBJ2-5, reads DTGVSQNPRHKITKRGQNVTFRCDPISEHNRLYWYRQTLGQGPEFLTYFQNEAQLEKSRLLSDRFSAERPKGSFSTLEIQRTEQGDSAMYLCASSPPDRRETQYFGPGTRLLVL.

This chain connects TRBV19 to TRBJ1-5; 11 nucleotides line up with TRBD1. V lost 2 bases to trimming and J lost 4 bases; unmatched junction nucleotides: 4. The CDR3 has 16 residues. Germline V gene data show CDR1 as LNHDA and CDR2 as SQIVND (reference sequence). The CDR3 DNA sequence: TGTGCCAGTAGTATACCCGGGACAGGGGGTAATCAGCCCCAGCATTTT. Amino acids: CASSIPGTGGNQPQHF. The full variable domain, completed using reference TRBV19 and TRBJ1-5, is DGGITQSPKYLFRKEGQNVTLSCEQNLNHDAMYWYRQDPGQGLRLIYYSQIVNDFQKGDIAEGYSVSREKKESFPLTVTSAQKNPTAFYLCASSIPGTGGNQPQHFGDGTRLSIL.

This clone is a singleton in its sample. V and J are TRBV28 and TRBJ2-7; possible D gene TRBD1, 5 bases. V was pared by 2 bases and J by 8 bases, with 13 bases between. Germline loops: CDR1 MDHEN, CDR2 SYDVKM. The CDR3 has 13 amino acids. CDR3 nucleotides: TGTGCCAGCAGTTTACCTCCCGACAGAAAGCAGTACTTC. Translating it yields CASSLPPDRKQYF.

This sequence joins TRBV11-1 and TRBJ2-7, with D uncertain. The CDR3 spans 14 residues. Trimming took off 1 base at V and 4 bases at J, with 11 bases between the two ends. Germline CDR1 reads SGHAT; CDR2 reads FQDESV (reference sequence). CDR3 DNA: TGTGCCAGCAGCTTAGGACATGGTGCGTACGAGCAGTACTTC. This translates into CASSLGHGAYEQYF.

This clone was seen only a few times. This chain joins TRBV27 and TRBJ2-1, with 11 bases fitting TRBD1. The V and J ends lost 2 bases and 6 bases, in that order; junction bases with no gene match: 6. The CDR3 has 16 amino acids. The germline V gene encodes CDR1 MNHEY and CDR2 SMNVEV (reference sequence). CDR3: CASSLLRDRGINEQFF. As DNA, the CDR3 is TGTGCCAGCAGTTTACTCCGGGACAGGGGGATCAATGAGCAGTTCTTC.

In this sample, this clone turned up a few times. The chain links TRBV6-5 to TRBJ1-5; D is perhaps TRBD1 (6 bases). The germline V gene has CDR1 MNHEY and CDR2 SVGAGI. Deletions cut 5 bases from V and 5 bases from J, with 10 bases between. This CDR3 has 13 residues. CDR3 nucleotide sequence: TGTGCCAGCAGTGTAGGGGGAGATCAGCCCCAGCATTTT. Protein sequence: CASSVGGDQPQHF.

V and J are TRBV19 and TRBJ1-2; D remains ambiguous. Germline V gene sequence: CDR1 LNHDA, CDR2 SQIVND (reference sequence). The length of the CDR3 is 19 residues. Trimming cost V 2 bases and J 3 bases, with 25 bases left between them. The CDR3 sequence is CASSIRKGFLEDSDYGYTF. The CDR3 DNA follows: TGTGCCAGTAGTATAAGAAAAGGTTTTCTTGAGGATTCTGACTATGGCTACACCTTC. The complete variable domain, with remaining parts taken from reference TRBV19 and TRBJ1-2, reads DGGITQSPKYLFRKEGQNVTLSCEQNLNHDAMYWYRQDPGQGLRLIYYSQIVNDFQKGDIAEGYSVSREKKESFPLTVTSAQKNPTAFYLCASSIRKGFLEDSDYGYTFGSGTRLTVV.

The chain is built from TRBV14 and TRBJ2-7; TRBD1 matches 8 bases. Germline CDR1 SGHDN, CDR2 FVKESK. V dropped 3 bases and J dropped 7; count of bases not matched to a gene: 8. The CDR3 extends over 14 amino acids. CDR3 in amino acids: CASSQPTGDGEQYF. CDR3 DNA: TGTGCCAGCAGCCAGCCGACAGGGGACGGTGAGCAGTACTTC.

A word on this clone: Other DNA sequences in the same sample also yield this CDR3. This chain uses TRBV9 with TRBJ2-1; D is undetermined. CDR1 and CDR2 from the germline V gene are SGDLS and YYNGEE. Trimming shortened V by 0 bases and J by 0 bases, and 7 bases separated the two germline ends. The CDR3 sequence is 15 residues long. This chain's CDR3 is CASSVGTSSYNEQFF. The CDR3 region has the DNA TGTGCCAGCAGCGTAGGTACGAGCTCCTACAATGAGCAGTTCTTC.

The V gene is TRBV9, the J gene TRBJ2-1; the D gene is possibly TRBD2 (6 bases). V was pared by 3 bases and J by 7 bases, with 8 bases between. Germline CDR1 SGDLS, CDR2 YYNGEE. This CDR3 spans 12 amino acids. In DNA, the CDR3 is TGTGCCAGCAGCGGGGGAGGTAATGAGCAGTTCTTC. This sequence encodes CASSGGGNEQFF.

V usage is TRBV27 and J usage is TRBJ2-7; 7 nucleotides agree with TRBD1. Trimming at V came to 0 bases and at J to 0 bases, leaving 14 bases not matched to a gene. The CDR3 has 19 residues. Germline assignment: CDR1 MNHEY and CDR2 SMNVEV (reference sequence). CDR3 DNA sequence: TGTGCCAGCAGTTTATCTTGGGACAGTTTTCTGCCGGGCTCCTACGAGCAGTACTTC. Amino acid sequence: CASSLSWDSFLPGSYEQYF.

This rearrangement joins TRBV20-1 to TRBJ2-7, with D perhaps TRBD1 (5 bases). Germline-derived CDR1 and CDR2 are DFQATT and SNEGSKA (reference sequence). This CDR3 has 11 amino acids. Trimming removed 6 bases from V and 6 bases from J, with 12 bases in between. The CDR3 protein is CSAPLGVEQYF. The CDR3 bases are TGCAGTGCCCCCTTAGGGGTCGAGCAGTACTTC.

This chain joins TRBV19 and TRBJ2-5, with 7 bases identical to TRBD2. The end of the DNA fits TRBJ2-7 better, so the J call may be wrong. CDR3 size: 14 residues. Germline V lookup: CDR1 LNHDA, CDR2 SQIVND (reference sequence). The CDR3 loop is CASSPLWGGSEQYF. Here the CDR3 DNA reads TGTGCCAGTAGCCCCCTTTGGGGGGGGTCCGAGCAGTACTTC.

The CDR3 protein is CASSLAGGGGYTF. The CDR3, as DNA: TGTGCCAGCAGCTTAGCGGGGGGTGGTGGCTACACCTTC. The V gene is TRBV7-8, the J gene TRBJ1-2; perhaps TRBD1 as D (5 bases). Germline CDR1 SGHVS, CDR2 FQNEAQ. V was clipped by 0 bases and J by 7 bases, with 9 bases between them. This CDR3 has 13 residues.

This clone was counted between two and nine times. The genes are TRBV19 and TRBJ2-4, with D possibly TRBD2 on 6 matching bases. Trimming took 6 bases from V and 3 from J, leaving 18 bases between them. Germline-derived CDR1 and CDR2 are LNHDA and SQIVND (reference sequence). This CDR3 comprises 16 residues. The CDR3 coding sequence is TGTGCCAGTAGAAGGGACTTCCCCGGAGGCAAAAACATTCAGTACTTC. Its protein product is CASRRDFPGGKNIQYF.

The rearrangement links TRBV11-3 to TRBJ2-5; the D gene is possibly TRBD1 (6 bases). Between the trimmed V and J ends, which lost 2 bases and 5 bases, there was a span of 12 bases. CDR1 and CDR2 from the germline V gene are SGHNT and YENEEA. This CDR3 is 14 amino acids long. CDR3 bases: TGTGCCAGCAGCTTAAGACAGGAGGTGGAGACCCAGTACTTC. Residues: CASSLRQEVETQYF.